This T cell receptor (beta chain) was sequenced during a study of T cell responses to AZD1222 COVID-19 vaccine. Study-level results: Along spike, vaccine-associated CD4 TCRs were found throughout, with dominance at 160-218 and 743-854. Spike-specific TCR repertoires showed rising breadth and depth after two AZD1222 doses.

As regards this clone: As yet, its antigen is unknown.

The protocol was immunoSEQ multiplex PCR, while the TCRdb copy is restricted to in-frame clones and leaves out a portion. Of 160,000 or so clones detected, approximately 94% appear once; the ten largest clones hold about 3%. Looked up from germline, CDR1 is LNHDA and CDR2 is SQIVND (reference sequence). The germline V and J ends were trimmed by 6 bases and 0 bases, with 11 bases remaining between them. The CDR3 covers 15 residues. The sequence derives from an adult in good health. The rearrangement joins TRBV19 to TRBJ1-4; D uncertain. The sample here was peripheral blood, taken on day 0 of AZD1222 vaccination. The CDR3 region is CASRRAGTTNEKLFF. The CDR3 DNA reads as TGTGCCAGTAGGAGGGCCGGGACAACTAATGAAAAACTGTTTTTT.